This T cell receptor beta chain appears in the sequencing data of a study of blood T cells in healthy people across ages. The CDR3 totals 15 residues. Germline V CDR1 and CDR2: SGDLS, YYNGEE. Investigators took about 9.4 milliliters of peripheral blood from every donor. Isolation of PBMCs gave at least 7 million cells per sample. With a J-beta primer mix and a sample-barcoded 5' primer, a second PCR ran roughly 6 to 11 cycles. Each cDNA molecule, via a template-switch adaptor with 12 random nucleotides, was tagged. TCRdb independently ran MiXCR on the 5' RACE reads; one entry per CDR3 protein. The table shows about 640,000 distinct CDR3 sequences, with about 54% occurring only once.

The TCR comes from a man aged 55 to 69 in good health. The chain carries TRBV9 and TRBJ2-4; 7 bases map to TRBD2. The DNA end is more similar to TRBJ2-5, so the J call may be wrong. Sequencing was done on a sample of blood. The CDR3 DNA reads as TGTGCCAGCAGCCCCCGGGGGGTACCCCAAGAGACCCAGTACTTC. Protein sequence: CASSPRGVPQETQYF.